Following are 9 T cell receptor beta chains from one sample sequenced in a study of blood T cell repertoires in COVID-19. Method: immunoSEQ multiplex PCR; TCRdb's copy keeps in-frame clones and lacks some. The sample lists around 330,000 clones, approximately 91% occurring once. Source material: PBMCs or T cells enriched from blood (not recorded which). The receptors here all came from a woman between 40 and 50 years old who had recovered from COVID-19.

This clone has more than one count but fewer than ten. The chain links TRBV28 to TRBJ1-1; no clear D. From germline, CDR1 is MDHEN and CDR2 SYDVKM. The CDR3 consists of 12 residues. Trimming pared 3 bases from V and 0 bases from J, leaving 2 bases between. The CDR3 spells CASSFMNTEAFF. CDR3 bases: TGTGCCAGCAGTTTCATGAACACTGAAGCTTTCTTT.

The chain has TRBV7-9 and TRBJ1-5, with D tentatively TRBD1 (5 bases). Trimming stripped 5 bases from V and 6 bases from J, with 8 bases between. This CDR3 is built from 12 residues. Per the germline V gene, CDR1 is SEHNR and CDR2 is FQNEAQ (reference sequence). CDR3 sequence reads: CASSIQAQPQHF. In nucleotides, the CDR3 is TGTGCCAGCAGCATACAGGCTCAGCCCCAGCATTTT.

The V and J genes are TRBV7-9 and TRBJ2-7, with unresolved D. CDR1 is SEHNR, CDR2 FQNEAQ, per germline (reference sequence). The CDR3 is 13 residues long. Trimming took off 3 bases at V and 8 bases at J, with 14 bases between the two ends. CDR3 in amino acids: CASSFQALTKQYF. In DNA form, the CDR3 reads TGTGCCAGCAGCTTCCAGGCGCTTACAAAGCAGTACTTC. Variable domain in full (rest from reference TRBV7-9 and TRBJ2-7): DTGVSQNPRHKITKRGQNVTFRCDPISEHNRLYWYRQTLGQGPEFLTYFQNEAQLEKSRLLSDRFSAERPKGSFSTLEIQRTEQGDSAMYLCASSFQALTKQYFGPGTRLTVT.

The chain carries TRBV7-2 and TRBJ2-7; 7 bases line up with TRBD2. Germline V lookup: CDR1 SGHTA, CDR2 FQGNSA. The CDR3 contains 14 residues. The V segment lost 1 base and the J segment 5 bases; nucleotides outside the gene matches: 5. CDR3 loop: CASSLEGGRDEQYF. In nucleotides, the CDR3 is TGTGCCAGCAGCTTAGAGGGAGGGAGGGACGAGCAGTACTTC.

The CDR3 region is CAWSTSGKDTQYF. The CDR3, as DNA: TGTGCCTGGTCGACTAGCGGGAAAGATACGCAGTATTTT. The chain carries TRBV30 and TRBJ2-3, with 11 bases lining up with TRBD2. J gave up 5 bases and V 5 bases, and 3 bases lay outside the gene matches. The CDR3 extends over 13 amino acids. Per the germline V gene, CDR1 is GTSNPN and CDR2 is SVGIG (reference sequence). Complete variable domain (other parts from reference TRBV30 and TRBJ2-3): SQTIHQWPATLVQPVGSPLSLECTVEGTSNPNLYWYRQAAGRGLQLLFYSVGIGQISSEVPQNLSASRPQDRQFILSSKKLLLSDSGFYLCAWSTSGKDTQYFGPGTRLTVL.

J is TRBJ2-7 and V is TRBV2; TRBD1 agrees at 8 bases. The CDR3 is 14 residues long. Germline assignment: CDR1 SNHLY and CDR2 FYNNEI. V gave up 5 bases and J gave up 1 base; unmatched junction bases: 4. The CDR3 region is CASSTRDRSYEQYF. The CDR3 DNA reads as TGTGCCAGCAGTACCCGGGACAGGTCCTACGAGCAGTACTTC.

The genes are TRBV19 and TRBJ1-5; D might be TRBD1 (5 bases). The ends were cut back, 3 bases at V and 6 bases at J, with 12 bases in the middle. This CDR3 has 14 residues. Germline values: CDR1 LNHDA, CDR2 SQIVND (reference sequence). The CDR3, as DNA: TGTGCCAGTAGTATTGGGAAGCAGGGTCAGCCCCAGCATTTT. It translates to CASSIGKQGQPQHF. Complete variable domain (other parts from reference TRBV19 and TRBJ1-5): DGGITQSPKYLFRKEGQNVTLSCEQNLNHDAMYWYRQDPGQGLRLIYYSQIVNDFQKGDIAEGYSVSREKKESFPLTVTSAQKNPTAFYLCASSIGKQGQPQHFGDGTRLSIL.

V and J are TRBV7-9 and TRBJ2-3; 10 bases are shared with TRBD2. Germline V gene sequence: CDR1 SEHNR, CDR2 FQNEAQ (reference sequence). CDR3 size: 14 residues. With 4 bases clipped from V and 4 bases from J, the junction kept 2 bases outside the gene matches. DNA for the CDR3: TGTGCCAGCAGCTCTAGCGGGAGCGCAGATACGCAGTATTTT. Translated: CASSSSGSADTQYF.

V gene TRBV6-7 combines with J gene TRBJ2-2; 8 positions agree with TRBD1. TRBV6-7 is an open reading frame whose function is uncertain. This CDR3 has 17 amino acids. Trimming took 0 bases from V and 5 from J; bases not matched to a gene: 8. CDR3 bases: TGTGCCAGCAGTTACTCGAAGGCGACAGGGGAAACCGGGGAGCTGTTTTTT. Residues: CASSYSKATGETGELFF.